This T cell receptor (beta chain) comes out of a study of a mutant IDH1 vaccine in newly diagnosed glioma. About the study: Vaccination was launched 4-6 weeks after radiotherapy alone, or with temozolomide cycles. Males made up about 60% and females approximately 40% of treated patients, whose mean age was roughly 40 years. Radiotherapy, temozolomide, or both had been given previously, and both were given to most.

The protocol was immunoSEQ multiplex PCR, while the TCRdb copy is restricted to in-frame clones and leaves out a portion. The table includes about 53,000 clones, roughly 80% detected once. Note on this clone: The antigen is undetermined.

The time point is: week 5, during vaccination. With topical imiquimod, each dose of the vaccine consisted of 300 ug of mutant IDH1 20-mer peptide. This sequence was found in a woman aged 45-65 years with glioma. Source: PBMCs, taken from a glioma patient whose treatment included an IDH1 peptide vaccine.

CDR3 loop: CASSSNRDSKYGYTF. The CDR3 nucleotides read TGTGCCAGCAGCTCAAACCGGGACAGCAAATATGGCTACACCTTC. The chain joins TRBV11-2 to TRBJ1-2; TRBD1 matches 7 bases. V lost 4 bases to trimming and J lost 5 bases; unmatched junction nucleotides: 10. The CDR3 has 15 residues. CDR1 and CDR2 (germline): SGHAT, FQNNGV.